A single sample gave rise to the 6 T cell receptor beta chains below, sequenced in a study of cytomegalovirus exposure and HLA in healthy donors. It was with 60 Vbeta and 13 Jbeta primers that the PCR ran. The table came from immunoSEQ multiplex PCR; TCRdb's copy has only in-frame clones and leaves some out. The sample gives fewer than 100,000 clones, 79% of which show up once; about 4% is in the top ten. Source material: PBMCs. All receptors derive from a woman between 40 and 50 years old in good health and CMV-seronegative.

The gene calls are TRBV18 and TRBJ1-5; D uncertain. The germline V gene encodes CDR1 KGHSH and CDR2 LQKENI. V was trimmed by 1 base and J by 8 bases, leaving 15 bases between them. This CDR3 contains 15 residues. CDR3 sequence reads: CASSPQEARVEPQHF. The CDR3, as DNA: TGTGCCAGCTCACCACAGGAGGCGCGTGTGGAGCCCCAGCATTTT.

The chain has TRBV2 and TRBJ2-5; D might be TRBD1 (6 bases). V lost 5 bases and J 1 base, leaving 14 bases between the germline ends. This CDR3 spans 15 amino acids. Germline assignment: CDR1 SNHLY and CDR2 FYNNEI. CDR3: CASSPLTGPQETQYF. The CDR3 nucleotides read TGTGCCAGCAGTCCCCTGACAGGACCCCAAGAGACCCAGTACTTC.

The chain uses TRBV5-6 and TRBJ2-3, with 10 bases aligning to TRBD2. Germline lookup yields CDR1 SGHDT and CDR2 YYEEEE. This CDR3 comprises 15 residues. Unmatched junction bases numbered 12, after V lost 4 bases and J lost 10 bases. CDR3 in DNA: TGTGCCAGCAGCCCCGTAGGAGCGGGGGGGCCGGCGCAGTATTTT. The encoded protein is CASSPVGAGGPAQYF.

The chain joins TRBV18 to TRBJ1-3; no firm D call. Per germline, CDR1 KGHSH and CDR2 LQKENI. The germline V and J ends were trimmed by 3 bases and 5 bases, with 14 bases remaining between them. CDR3 length: 15 residues. CDR3 DNA: TGTGCCAGCTCACCGTTTCAGGAGGGTCGAAACACCATATATTTT. It is translated as CASSPFQEGRNTIYF.

This chain links TRBV7-3 with TRBJ2-5; TRBD2 agrees at 10 bases. The V segment lost 5 bases and the J segment 4 bases; nucleotides outside the gene matches: 7. CDR1 and CDR2 from the germline V gene are SGHTA and FQGTGA. The CDR3 length is 15 residues. For the CDR3, the DNA is TGTGCCAGCAGCACATTAGCGGGGGGCCCAGAGACCCAGTACTTC. Its protein is CASSTLAGGPETQYF.

V usage is TRBV7-8 and J usage is TRBJ1-5; maybe TRBD1 (5 bases). Germline V gene lookup returns CDR1 SGHVS and CDR2 FQNEAQ. V was shortened by 5 bases and J by 5 bases, with 19 bases between the two germline ends. CDR3 size: 16 residues. This chain's CDR3 is CASSPLLRTSYQPQHF. CDR3 nucleotides: TGTGCCAGCAGCCCCCTCCTGAGGACAAGCTATCAGCCCCAGCATTTT.